This T cell receptor (beta chain) appears in the sequencing data of a study of T cell changes during pregnancy in multiple sclerosis. Profiling relied on immunoSEQ multiplex PCR, and the TCRdb table lists in-frame clones only, not all of them. The top ten hold 0.41% of the sample, which has about 35,000 clones, roughly 93% seen once. CDR1 and CDR2 (germline): GTSNPN, SVGIG (reference sequence). The germline V and J ends were trimmed by 2 bases and 3 bases, with 14 bases remaining between them. The CDR3 totals 15 residues. This receptor was identified in a female donor with multiple sclerosis, enrolled in a pregnancy study. The chain recombines TRBV30 with TRBJ1-5; no clear D gene. This sample comprised CD4+ T cells from peripheral blood mononuclear cells, obtained in the first trimester of pregnancy. CDR3 nucleotide sequence: TGTGCCTGGAGTTCCGGCCGACTCATCAATCAGCCCCAGCATTTT. Protein product: CAWSSGRLINQPQHF.